This TCR beta chain was retrieved from a study of long-term antiretroviral therapy in people with HIV. Looking at the study overall: The 2015 immediate-ART recommendation was preceded by the earliest samples by about a decade. Study observations and caveats: Nothing was known about ART adherence, viral resistance or changes in therapy.

Worth noting for this clone: Its antigen is undetermined.

From each donor, at least one pre-ART PBMC sample and at least two post-ART PBMC samples were obtained. Cryopreserved PBMC samples of roughly 1-10 million cells were used for DNA extraction. Germline CDR1 SGHRS, CDR2 YFSETQ. V lost 1 base and J lost 4; bases outside the gene matches: 6. There are 15 residues in the CDR3. The run of the v3.0 immunoSEQ assay was at survey level. TCRdb's table, derived via immunoSEQ multiplex PCR, lists solely in-frame clones and lacks some. The table lists approximately 20,000 clones, about 80% of them singletons. The chain links TRBV5-1 to TRBJ1-1, with TRBD1 identical over 8 bases. Here the sequenced sample was unsorted PBMCs, taken 2.2 years after starting antiretroviral therapy. This receptor was taken from a man between 50 and 59 years old with HIV. Here the CDR3 DNA reads TGCGCCAGCAGCTTGCCAGGGGGCTCTAGCACTGAAGCTTTCTTT. This translates into CASSLPGGSSTEAFF.